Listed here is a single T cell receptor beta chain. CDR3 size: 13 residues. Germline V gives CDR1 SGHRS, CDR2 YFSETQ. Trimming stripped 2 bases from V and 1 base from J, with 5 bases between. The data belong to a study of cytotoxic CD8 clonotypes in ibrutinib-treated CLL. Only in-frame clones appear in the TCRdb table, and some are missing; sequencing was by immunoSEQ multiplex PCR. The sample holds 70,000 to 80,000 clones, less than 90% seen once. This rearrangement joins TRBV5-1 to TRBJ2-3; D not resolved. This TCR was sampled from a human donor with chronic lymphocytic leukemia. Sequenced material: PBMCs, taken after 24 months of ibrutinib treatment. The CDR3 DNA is TGCGCCAGCAGCTTATTGCGCACAGATACGCAGTATTTT. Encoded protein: CASSLLRTDTQYF.